This TCR beta chain was profiled in a study of shared clonotypes between healthy human individuals. This clone was detected only a few times. Its antigen is not known. Researchers partitioned CD4+ cells into CD45RA+ naive and CD45RA-negative memory subsets. Whole-study findings and limits: In the sorted subsets, rarefaction showed sequencing was incomplete despite large depth. Of the naive CD4 clonotypes, around 4.7% were shared across a handful of donors.

The CDR3 contains 11 residues. Method: immunoSEQ multiplex PCR; TCRdb's copy keeps in-frame clones and lacks some. The sample holds a few million clones; approximately 93% are singletons and the top ten take 0.3% to 0.4%. The V call is TRBV21-1, the J call TRBJ1-1; the D call TRBD1 from the table was never checked on the DNA. TRBV21-1 is marked as a pseudogene. The sequencing input was naive CD4+ T cells from PBMCs. Regarding subset: CD45RA+ positively selected. This sequence was found in a man aged 18 to 30 in good health. Some clones in this sample may be carry-over from other donors' samples. DNA for the CDR3: TGTGCCAGCAGTGGGGACAGGGGAGCTTTCTTT. Its protein is CASSGDRGAFF.